This TCR beta chain stems from a study of T cells expressing NK-cell markers. Whole-study context: From sorted CD3+CD56+NKG2C+, CD3+CD56+NKG2C- and CD3+CD56-NKG2C+ T cells came the TCR beta repertoires.

The study, taken as a whole, reports: For a handful of donors, these clonotypes were likewise the leading ones in the CD3+CD56-NKG2C+ fraction.

The authors made TCR beta cDNA libraries by 5'RACE template switching. This switching added a universal primer site and UMIs. TCRdb re-called the 5' RACE reads; one entry per CDR3 protein, DNA not given. The sample totals fewer than 300,000 distinct CDR3 sequences. This CDR3 region has 17 residues. Germline V lookup: CDR1 SGHRS, CDR2 YFSETQ. Concerning this clonotype itself: Antigen: not known.

This sequence originates from a woman between 18 and 70 years old in good health. This rearrangement joins TRBV5-1 to TRBJ1-5; there is no DNA to check the TCRdb D call of TRBD1. The sample consisted of blood T cells: a sorted CD56 or NKG2C T cell subset, CD4+ or CD8+ T cells, or bulk PBMC T cells (not recorded which). The chain's CDR3 is CASSLGTGSLSNQPQHF.